What follows are 13 T cell receptor beta chains derived from one specimen sequenced in a study of blood T cell repertoires in COVID-19. This table comes from immunoSEQ multiplex PCR, and its TCRdb copy is limited to in-frame clones, with some not included. The table has approximately 230,000 clones, around 84% seen once. The specimen sequenced was peripheral blood. The origin of the receptors is a man younger than 45 with active or convalescent COVID-19.

The J gene is TRBJ2-2, the V gene TRBV5-4; 15 bases agree with TRBD2. CDR1 is SGHNT and CDR2 is YYREEE in the germline V gene (reference sequence). V trimming: 4 bases; J trimming: 1 base; junction bases outside the gene matches: 8. The CDR3 runs 19 residues. The CDR3 region is CASSREPGLAGGNTGELFF. The CDR3 DNA sequence: TGTGCCAGCAGCCGAGAACCGGGACTAGCGGGGGGGAACACCGGGGAGCTGTTTTTT.

The chain recombines TRBV30 with TRBJ1-5; TRBD1 might be the D (5 bases). Germline V gives CDR1 GTSNPN, CDR2 SVGIG (reference sequence). The V and J ends lost 1 base and 9 bases respectively, with 13 bases between them. The CDR3 length is 13 residues. The CDR3, as DNA: TGTGCCTGGAGTGAACAGGACAACGGGCCCCAGCATTTT. Translated: CAWSEQDNGPQHF.

The chain has TRBV6-5 and TRBJ2-5; possible D gene TRBD2, 5 bases. This CDR3 is built from 14 residues. V dropped 0 bases and J dropped 7 bases, with 12 bases sitting between them. In germline, CDR1 is MNHEY, CDR2 SVGAGI. In nucleotides, the CDR3 is TGTGCCAGCAGTTACTCCCTAGCCTTTGGGACCCAGTACTTC. Its translation is CASSYSLAFGTQYF.

The rearrangement uses TRBV4-3 and TRBJ2-1; D is ambiguous. The CDR3 has 17 residues. The V and J ends lost 0 bases and 3 bases respectively, with 15 bases between them. In germline, CDR1 is LGHNA, CDR2 YSLEER. The DNA for the CDR3 is TGCGCCAGCAGCCAAGATTCCTCTTCCCCCGTCTACAATGAGCAGTTCTTC. Translation gives CASSQDSSSPVYNEQFF.

This chain connects TRBV5-1 to TRBJ1-2; D possibly corresponds to TRBD1 (5 bases). Germline assignment: CDR1 SGHRS and CDR2 YFSETQ. With 4 bases removed from V and 2 bases from J, the gap between germline ends came to 15 bases. This CDR3 is 15 amino acids long. CDR3 coding DNA: TGCGCCAGCAGCACCTTCCCGACAGAAAACTATGGCTACACCTTC. It specifies CASSTFPTENYGYTF. Filled out from reference TRBV5-1 and TRBJ1-2, the complete variable domain reads KAGVTQTPRYLIKTRGQQVTLSCSPISGHRSVSWYQQTPGQGLQFLFEYFSETQRNKGNFPGRFSGRQFSNSRSEMNVSTLELGDSALYLCASSTFPTENYGYTFGSGTRLTVV.

The CDR3 DNA reads TGTGCCAGCAGCCGGGGGTCCTCACCCCTCCACTTT. This sequence encodes CASSRGSSPLHF. The chain combines TRBV5-5 with TRBJ1-6; weak D call: TRBD1 (5 bases). This CDR3 has 12 residues. From germline, CDR1 is SGHKS and CDR2 YYEKEE (reference sequence). Trimming stripped 4 bases from V and 10 bases from J, with 9 bases between.

The chain carries TRBV5-6 and TRBJ1-2; D remains ambiguous. Trimming took off 1 base at V and 0 bases at J, with 19 bases between the two ends. CDR1 and CDR2 (germline): SGHDT, YYEEEE. This CDR3 region has 18 residues. CDR3 coding DNA: TGTGCCAGCAGCTTGAGGCAGGCGAGCCGTCGGACTAACTATGGCTACACCTTC. Its translation is CASSLRQASRRTNYGYTF.

J is TRBJ2-5 and V is TRBV30; D is possibly TRBD2 (5 bases). The CDR3 runs 12 residues. Germline V gene sequence: CDR1 GTSNPN, CDR2 SVGIG (reference sequence). V lost 3 bases and J lost 2, with 7 bases in between. The DNA of the CDR3 is TGTGCCTGGAGAGGACTGCAAGAGACCCAGTACTTC. Protein sequence: CAWRGLQETQYF.

The V and J genes are TRBV6-2 or TRBV6-3 and TRBJ2-7, with 9 nucleotides matching TRBD1. This CDR3 is 13 amino acids long. The germline V gene has CDR1 MNHEY and CDR2 SVGEGT. With 5 bases clipped from V and 4 bases from J, the junction kept 3 bases outside the gene matches. CDR3: CASSGDRAYEQYF. As DNA, the CDR3 is TGTGCCAGCAGTGGGGACAGGGCTTACGAGCAGTACTTC.

This rearrangement joins TRBV12-3 or TRBV12-4 to TRBJ1-1; D possibly corresponds to TRBD1 (5 bases). Trimming stripped 6 bases from V and 4 bases from J, with 12 bases between. This CDR3 has 13 residues. CDR3 nucleotides: TGTGCCAGCAGCATAGGGGTAGGCACTGAAGCTTTCTTT. Its protein product is CASSIGVGTEAFF.

The CDR3 nucleotides read TGTGCCAGCAGCCCTTCTAGTCCGAACACCGGGGAGCTGTTTTTT. Encoded protein: CASSPSSPNTGELFF. The rearrangement uses TRBV11-2 and TRBJ2-2; D remains unclear. This CDR3 is built from 15 residues. Looked up from germline, CDR1 is SGHAT and CDR2 is FQNNGV. V was clipped by 5 bases and J by 0 bases, with 10 bases between them.

The chain combines TRBV19 with TRBJ2-2; 7 bases are a match to TRBD1. V was clipped by 5 bases and J by 4 bases; unmatched bases: 16. Looked up from germline, CDR1 is LNHDA and CDR2 is SQIVND (reference sequence). The CDR3 consists of 18 residues. CDR3: CASSADRDRTPATGELFF. CDR3 sequence (DNA): TGTGCCAGTAGTGCAGACAGGGACCGAACACCGGCCACCGGGGAGCTGTTTTTT.

This chain links TRBV12-5 with TRBJ2-2, with TRBD2 identical over 9 bases. V lost 3 bases and J lost 7; bases outside the gene matches: 6. The CDR3 sequence is 15 residues long. Germline V gene sequence: CDR1 LGHNT, CDR2 FRNRAP. The chain's CDR3 is CASGFIAGAGGELFF. The CDR3 nucleotides read TGTGCTAGTGGTTTCATAGCGGGAGCGGGCGGGGAGCTGTTTTTT.